The TCR beta chain described here comes from a study of cytomegalovirus exposure and HLA in healthy donors. Trimming left V 4 bases short and J 5 bases short, with 16 bases between. Germline V CDR1 and CDR2: GTSNPN, SVGIG (reference sequence). The CDR3 covers 14 residues. Note on this clone: Its antigen is not identified.

PCR primers comprised 60 Vbeta and 13 Jbeta primers. The method was immunoSEQ multiplex PCR; TCRdb's version includes in-frame clones alone and lacks a portion of them. The sample includes about 130,000 clones, 81% of them seen just once. Whole-study findings and limits: HLA alleles were associated with 15,000 to 20,000 TCR beta sequences in a later analysis at 0.05 false discovery rate. By HLA locus, TCR association rates varied in a later analysis, with DRB1 showing the most and HLA-C the fewest. In most subjects, TCR beta sequences reportedly gave accurate predictions of HLA-A and HLA-B alleles. Later genetic work tied a missense DCLRE1C variant to beta-chain V and J trimming.

The sequence was collected from a man between 18 and 35 years old in good health and CMV-seronegative. The sample taken for sequencing was PBMCs. The genes are TRBV30 and TRBJ2-3; D gene uncertain. The CDR3, as DNA: TGTGCCTGGAAATTTGGCCTATCGGGAGATACGCAGTATTTT. This codes for CAWKFGLSGDTQYF.